This T cell receptor (beta chain) was retrieved from a study of beta chain features in type 1 diabetes. This clone has more than one count but fewer than ten. Antigen specificity is unknown. Whole-study results and caveats: A moderate, significant TCRB CDR3 shortening appeared in type 1 diabetes across four CD4+ subsets. In type 1 diabetes patients, VDJ junctions had fewer insertions; deletions at these junctions were more frequent.

Sequencing targeted expressed TCRB transcripts, as all isolated RNA had been reverse transcribed. Sequencing used immunoSEQ multiplex PCR; TCRdb keeps in-frame clones, though not all of them. Of a few hundred thousand clones detected, approximately 16% appear once; the ten largest clones hold roughly 0.015%. V shed 9 bases and J 4 bases; nucleotides not matched to a gene: 15. Germline V CDR1 and CDR2: SGHNT, YYREEE (reference sequence). This CDR3 contains 16 residues. The sequenced sample was naive CD4+ T cells from blood. This receptor was obtained from a man aged 18 to 29 with type 1 diabetes. The genes are TRBV5-4 and TRBJ2-7; 11 nucleotides match TRBD2. CDR3 nucleotide sequence: TGTGCCATGCAAAGGGGTACTAGCGGGAGTGGGTACGAGCAGTACTTC. Translation: CAMQRGTSGSGYEQYF.